One and the same sample provided the 21 T cell receptor beta chains below, sequenced in a study of T-cell reconstitution after alpha-beta-depleted transplantation in children. For TCRbeta, the library was prepared with unique molecular identifiers. TCRdb processed the PCR reads anew with MiXCR; each CDR3 protein has one entry. This table has fewer than 550,000 distinct CDR3 sequences, approximately 10% appearing once. Material: PBMCs, mostly from graft donor cells, obtained 180 days after TCRalphabeta/CD19-depleted stem cell transplant. These receptors originate from a female patient aged 2-15 years who had a stem cell transplant for aplastic anemia, so the T cells may come from the graft donor.

This clonotype has more than one count but fewer than ten. The chain couples TRBV28 to TRBJ2-4; D may be TRBD1 or TRBD2 (5 bases each). This CDR3 is 14 amino acids long. With 7 bases removed from V and 1 base from J, the gap between germline ends came to 11 bases. Per germline, CDR1 MDHEN and CDR2 SYDVKM. DNA of the CDR3: TGTGCCAGCATGGGCAGGGAGGCCAAAAACATTCAGTACTTC. Its translation: CASMGREAKNIQYF.

The rearrangement joins TRBV9 to TRBJ2-1; 7 bases fit TRBD2. This CDR3 has 13 amino acids. The V gene end was trimmed by 0 bases and the J gene end by 15 bases; junction bases not matched to a gene: 9. CDR1 is SGDLS and CDR2 is YYNGEE in the germline V gene. CDR3 sequence reads: CASSVEGGSTVFF. In DNA, the CDR3 is TGTGCCAGCAGCGTAGAAGGCGGGAGTACTGTGTTCTTC.

This clonotype was seen ten or more times. The chain is built from TRBV7-2 and TRBJ2-7; unclear D gene. V was cut by 3 bases and J by 2 bases, with 11 bases left in between. The CDR3 runs 14 residues. Germline CDR1 is SGHTA and CDR2 is FQGNSA. The CDR3 DNA sequence: TGTGCCAGCAGCTTTTCACGAGGCGCCTACGAGCAGTACTTC. Translation gives CASSFSRGAYEQYF.

The sample holds many counts of this clonotype. The gene calls are TRBV29-1 and TRBJ2-5, with D tentatively TRBD1 (6 bases). Germline loops: CDR1 SQVTM, CDR2 ANQGSEA. The CDR3 length is 13 residues. V was cut by 6 bases and J by 1 base, with 12 bases left in between. The CDR3 region has the DNA TGCAGCGTCCTGGGACAAGTCCAAGAGACCCAGTACTTC. Amino acids: CSVLGQVQETQYF.

This clonotype was observed many times. The chain combines TRBV25-1 with TRBJ2-2, with D perhaps being TRBD1 or TRBD2 (6 bases each). This CDR3 comprises 18 residues. Trimming cost V 4 bases and J 0 bases, with 18 bases left between them. In germline, CDR1 is MGHDK, CDR2 SYGVNS. CDR3 protein: CASSGRGTHDTNTGELFF. DNA of the CDR3: TGTGCCAGCAGTGGTCGGGGGACACACGATACGAACACCGGGGAGCTGTTTTTT. Variable domain in full (rest from reference TRBV25-1 and TRBJ2-2): EADIYQTPRYLVIGTGKKITLECSQTMGHDKMYWYQQDPGMELHLIHYSYGVNSTEKGDLSSESTVSRIRTEHFPLTLESARPSHTSQYLCASSGRGTHDTNTGELFFGEGSRLTVL.

V gene TRBV12-3 or TRBV12-4 combines with J gene TRBJ1-2; 7 bases line up with TRBD1. CDR3 size: 18 residues. The trim removed 7 bases at V and 0 bases at J, leaving 17 bases unmatched. The CDR3 is CASNPQGTVTLPNYGYTF. The CDR3 bases are TGTGCCAGCAACCCACAGGGGACAGTGACCCTTCCTAACTATGGCTACACCTTC.

V and J are TRBV20-1 and TRBJ2-2; 8 positions agree with TRBD2. This CDR3 has 13 amino acids. The germline V gene has CDR1 DFQATT and CDR2 SNEGSKA (reference sequence). The ends lost 6 bases at V and 7 bases at J; junction bases unmatched: 7. In nucleotides, the CDR3 is TGCAGTGCAGTCCGGGAGGGGGTCGGGGAGCTGTTTTTT. Protein: CSAVREGVGELFF.

The chain couples TRBV7-2 to TRBJ2-3, with TRBD1 matching over 8 bases. Trimming took 7 bases from V and 5 from J; bases not matched to a gene: 8. The CDR3 extends over 14 amino acids. CDR1 and CDR2 (germline): SGHTA, FQGNSA. CDR3 sequence reads: CASTMDREQDTQYF. DNA of the CDR3: TGTGCCAGCACCATGGACAGGGAACAAGATACGCAGTATTTT. Filled out from reference TRBV7-2 and TRBJ2-3, the complete variable domain reads GAGVSQSPSNKVTEKGKDVELRCDPISGHTALYWYRQSLGQGLEFLIYFQGNSAPDKSGLPSDRFSAERTGGSVSTLTIQRTQQEDSAVYLCASTMDREQDTQYFGPGTRLTVL.

The sample holds a few counts of this clonotype. The chain uses TRBV4-3 and TRBJ2-5, with TRBD1 identical over 8 bases. This CDR3 has 15 amino acids. V was pared by 3 bases and J by 5 bases, with 8 bases of the junction left unmatched. Germline-derived CDR1 and CDR2 are LGHNA and YSLEER. CDR3 in DNA: TGCGCCAGCAGCCACTCCAGGGGGCGTCGGGAGACCCAGTACTTC. It translates to CASSHSRGRRETQYF.

The genes are TRBV6-2 or TRBV6-3 and TRBJ2-1, with D unclear. The CDR3 spans 14 residues. Germline-derived CDR1 and CDR2 are MNHEY and SVGEGT. Trimming cost V 2 bases and J 0 bases, with 5 bases left between them. CDR3 nucleotide sequence: TGTGCCAGCAGTTACACAAGCTCCTACAATGAGCAGTTCTTC. Translation gives CASSYTSSYNEQFF.

The table lists this clonotype with many counts. The chain uses TRBV20-1 and TRBJ2-7; 12 bases are a match to TRBD1. V dropped 3 bases and J dropped 7; count of bases not matched to a gene: 7. Germline values: CDR1 DFQATT, CDR2 SNEGSKA (reference sequence). The CDR3 is 14 amino acids. CDR3 nucleotide sequence: TGCAGTGCTAGGGGACAGGGGGCGCGGGAGGAGCAGTACTTC. Translated, it gives CSARGQGAREEQYF.

The V call is TRBV12-5, the J call TRBJ2-5; 9 bases are a match to TRBD2. The CDR3 is made up of 15 amino acids. Germline V lookup: CDR1 LGHNT, CDR2 FRNRAP. V was pared by 8 bases and J by 5 bases, with 12 bases of the junction left unmatched. The CDR3 spells CASQGAGGPDETQYF. In DNA form, the CDR3 reads TGTGCTAGTCAGGGTGCGGGAGGGCCGGATGAGACCCAGTACTTC.

The chain couples TRBV12-3 or TRBV12-4 to TRBJ2-1; 12 positions agree with TRBD2. The CDR3 sequence is 14 residues long. Trimming at V came to 1 base and at J to 15 bases, leaving 7 bases not matched to a gene. The CDR3: CASSLGPSGRAMFF. Written as DNA, the CDR3 is TGTGCCAGCAGTTTAGGGCCTAGCGGGAGGGCCATGTTCTTC.

V and J are TRBV9 and TRBJ2-1; 9 bases agree with TRBD2. The CDR3 spans 15 residues. The germline V gene has CDR1 SGDLS and CDR2 YYNGEE. Unmatched junction bases numbered 4, after V lost 0 bases and J lost 6 bases. For the CDR3, the DNA is TGTGCCAGCAGCGTAGCAGCGGGAGGCCGCAATGAGCAGTTCTTC. It is translated as CASSVAAGGRNEQFF.

This chain links TRBV4-3 with TRBJ2-3; the match to TRBD1 covers 7 bases. V shed 3 bases, J shed 2 bases, and the junction held 8 bases outside the gene matches. Per the germline V gene, CDR1 is LGHNA and CDR2 is YSLEER. CDR3 size: 16 residues. The CDR3 region has the DNA TGCGCCAGCAGCCAGCAGGCCGGGACAGACACAGATACGCAGTATTTT. Protein product: CASSQQAGTDTDTQYF.

This sequence joins TRBV12-3 or TRBV12-4 and TRBJ1-1; D uncertain. V was pared by 2 bases and J by 4 bases, with 11 bases between. The CDR3 consists of 14 residues. The CDR3 protein is CASSLPGLITEAFF. The CDR3 nucleotides are TGTGCCAGCAGTTTACCAGGTTTGATCACTGAAGCTTTCTTT.

V and J are TRBV6-2 or TRBV6-3 and TRBJ2-4; a possible D gene is TRBD1 (6 bases). The CDR3 length is 16 residues. The ends were cut back, 2 bases at V and 1 base at J, with 12 bases in the middle. Germline CDR1 and CDR2: MNHEY and SVGEGT. The CDR3 sequence is CASSYHRAVAKNIQYF. In nucleotides, the CDR3 is TGTGCCAGCAGTTACCACAGGGCTGTTGCCAAAAACATTCAGTACTTC.

This clonotype was observed many times. The J gene is TRBJ2-7, the V gene TRBV20-1; tentatively, D is TRBD1 (5 bases). Trimming removed 8 bases from V and 2 bases from J, with 16 bases in between. Per the germline V gene, CDR1 is DFQATT and CDR2 is SNEGSKA (reference sequence). This CDR3 is 13 amino acids long. The CDR3 here is CSFDSPGTYEQYF. The CDR3 DNA reads TGCAGTTTTGACAGCCCCGGAACCTACGAGCAGTACTTC.

This clonotype was observed a few times. The chain uses TRBV7-2 and TRBJ1-6; D remains ambiguous. The V end was cut by 5 bases, the J end by 10 bases, with 18 bases between. This CDR3 has 15 amino acids. Germline CDR1 reads SGHTA; CDR2 reads FQGNSA. CDR3 DNA sequence: TGTGCCAGCAGCCCGCTAATAGCAGGTGGCTCACCCCTCCACTTT. Encoded protein: CASSPLIAGGSPLHF.

This clonotype was seen a handful of times. The chain joins TRBV12-3 or TRBV12-4 to TRBJ2-7; TRBD1 agrees at 12 bases. The CDR3 spans 16 residues. The junction had 9 bases not matched to a gene; V was cut back by 5 bases and J by 4 bases. The CDR3 DNA follows: TGTGCCAGCAGTACGAGGGACAGGGGGCCCGGATACGAGCAGTACTTC. Residues: CASSTRDRGPGYEQYF.

In its sample, this clonotype was seen a few times. This chain connects TRBV25-1 to TRBJ2-7, with 8 nucleotides matching TRBD2. The CDR3 sequence is 14 residues long. CDR1 MGHDK and CDR2 SYGVNS come from the germline V gene. With V trimmed by 7 bases and J by 0 bases, 5 bases remained unmatched. In nucleotides, the CDR3 is TGTGCCAGCACTACTAGCGGCAGCTCCTACGAGCAGTACTTC. Its translation: CASTTSGSSYEQYF.